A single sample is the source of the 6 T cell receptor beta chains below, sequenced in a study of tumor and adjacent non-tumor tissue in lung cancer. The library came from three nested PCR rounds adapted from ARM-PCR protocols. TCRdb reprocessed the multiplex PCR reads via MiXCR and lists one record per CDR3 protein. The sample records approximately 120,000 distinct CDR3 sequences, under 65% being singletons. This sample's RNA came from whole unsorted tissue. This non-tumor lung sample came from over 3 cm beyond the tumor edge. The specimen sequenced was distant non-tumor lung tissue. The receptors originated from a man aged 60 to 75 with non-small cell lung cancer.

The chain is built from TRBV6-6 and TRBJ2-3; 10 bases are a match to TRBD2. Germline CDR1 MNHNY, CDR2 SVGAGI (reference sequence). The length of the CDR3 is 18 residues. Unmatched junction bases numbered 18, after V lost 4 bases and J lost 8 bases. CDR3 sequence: CASSSGASGRASTVTQYF. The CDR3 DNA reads TGTGCCAGCAGTTCCGGGGCTAGCGGGAGAGCTAGCACTGTTACGCAGTATTTT.

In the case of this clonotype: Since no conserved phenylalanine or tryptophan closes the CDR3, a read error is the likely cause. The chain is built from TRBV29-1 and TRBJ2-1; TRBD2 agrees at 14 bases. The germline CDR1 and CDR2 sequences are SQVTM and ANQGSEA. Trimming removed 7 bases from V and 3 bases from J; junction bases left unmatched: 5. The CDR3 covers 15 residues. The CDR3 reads CSARLAGGIYNEQFS. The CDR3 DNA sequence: TGCAGCGCCCGACTAGCGGGGGGGATCTACAATGAGCAGTTCTCC.

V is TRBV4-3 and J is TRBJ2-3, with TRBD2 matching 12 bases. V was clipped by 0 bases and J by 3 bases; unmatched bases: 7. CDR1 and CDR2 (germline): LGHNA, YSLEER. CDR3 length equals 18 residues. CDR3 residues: CASSQDVPSGRGTDTQYF. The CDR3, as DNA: TGCGCCAGCAGCCAAGATGTCCCTAGCGGGAGGGGTACAGATACGCAGTATTTT.

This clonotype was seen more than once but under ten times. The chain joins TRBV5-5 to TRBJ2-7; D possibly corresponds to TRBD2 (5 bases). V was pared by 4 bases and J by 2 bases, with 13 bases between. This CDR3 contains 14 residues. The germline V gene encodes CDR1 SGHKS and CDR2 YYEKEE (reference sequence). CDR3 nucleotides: TGTGCCAGCAGCGCCGCGGGCAGCCCCTACGAGCAGTACTTC. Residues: CASSAAGSPYEQYF.

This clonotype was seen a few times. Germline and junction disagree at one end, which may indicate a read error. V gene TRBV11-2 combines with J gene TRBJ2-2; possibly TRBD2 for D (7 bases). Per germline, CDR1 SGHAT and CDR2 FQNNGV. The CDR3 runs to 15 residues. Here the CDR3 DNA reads TGTGCCTGCAGCCGGGGGGCATGGTTTGACGGGGAGCTGTTTTTT. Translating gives CACSRGAWFDGELFF.

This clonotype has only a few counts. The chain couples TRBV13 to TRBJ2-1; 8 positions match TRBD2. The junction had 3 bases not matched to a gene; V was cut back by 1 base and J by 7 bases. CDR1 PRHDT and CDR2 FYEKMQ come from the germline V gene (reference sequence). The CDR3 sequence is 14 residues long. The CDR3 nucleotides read TGTGCCAGCAGCTTAGAGCGGGGGAGTAATGAGCAGTTCTTC. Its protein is CASSLERGSNEQFF. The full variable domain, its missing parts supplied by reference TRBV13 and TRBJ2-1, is AAGVIQSPRHLIKEKRETATLKCYPIPRHDTVYWYQQGPGQDPQFLISFYEKMQSDKGSIPDRFSAQQFSDYHSELNMSSLELGDSALYFCASSLERGSNEQFFGPGTRLTVL.